A single sample gave rise to the 32 T cell receptor beta chains below, sequenced in a study of read filtering for tumor transcriptome and immune sequencing. The library was built from roughly 400 ng RNA with molecular barcoded adaptors for alpha/delta and beta/gamma chains. TCRdb passed the reads through MiXCR, listing each CDR3 protein once. This sample carries about 58,000 distinct CDR3 sequences, 9% to 15% of them seen once, and the ten largest clones take roughly 17%. Sequencing used a population of CD138-negative cells sorted from bone marrow. Receptors originate from a donor at least 40 years old with multiple myeloma.

This clonotype was found many times. The chain combines TRBV19 with TRBJ2-3; the D gene could be TRBD1 or TRBD2 (5 bases each). The length of the CDR3 is 14 residues. Germline lookup yields CDR1 LNHDA and CDR2 SQIVND (reference sequence). V was pared by 4 bases and J by 2 bases, with 10 bases between. CDR3 bases: TGTGCCAGTAGTACGGACGGGGCCACAGATACGCAGTATTTT. It encodes CASSTDGATDTQYF.

With regard to this clonotype: A much larger clonotype is one base distant, so this may be a read error. The gene calls are TRBV7-3 and TRBJ2-5; D may correspond to TRBD1 or TRBD2 (5 bases each). Germline values: CDR1 SGHTA, CDR2 FQGTGA. The CDR3 sequence is 15 residues long. Written as DNA, the CDR3 is TGTGCCTGCAGCTTATTGGGGGAAGACTACGAGACCCAGTACTTC. Its protein is CACSLLGEDYETQYF.

This clonotype was seen at least ten times. The J gene is TRBJ1-2, the V gene TRBV7-9; D is possibly TRBD1 (6 bases). CDR3 length equals 16 residues. Per the germline V gene, CDR1 is SEHNR and CDR2 is FQNEAQ (reference sequence). Trimming stripped 5 bases from V and 2 bases from J, with 18 bases between. The CDR3 DNA reads as TGTGCCAGCAGCCGTCTGGACAGCTCCCGCAACTATGGCTACACCTTC. Residues: CASSRLDSSRNYGYTF. The full variable domain, with the rest looked up from reference TRBV7-9 and TRBJ1-2, is DTGVSQNPRHKITKRGQNVTFRCDPISEHNRLYWYRQTLGQGPEFLTYFQNEAQLEKSRLLSDRFSAERPKGSFSTLEIQRTEQGDSAMYLCASSRLDSSRNYGYTFGSGTRLTVV.

The sample holds many counts of this clonotype. This rearrangement joins TRBV24-1 to TRBJ2-1; unclear D gene. Between the trimmed V and J ends, which lost 5 bases and 9 bases, there was a span of 13 bases. Germline assignment: CDR1 KGHDR and CDR2 SFDVKD. The CDR3 totals 13 residues. CDR3 sequence reads: CATSVYSQAEQFF. Written as DNA, the CDR3 is TGTGCCACCAGTGTATATTCACAAGCTGAGCAGTTCTTC.

This clonotype has a handful of counts. The gene calls are TRBV6-1 and TRBJ1-3; D is possibly TRBD1 (5 bases). Germline V gives CDR1 MNHNS, CDR2 SASEGT. Trimming pared 4 bases from V and 1 base from J, leaving 14 bases between. The CDR3 runs 16 residues. The CDR3 spells CASSGGTVVSGNTIYF. For the CDR3, the DNA is TGTGCCAGCAGTGGCGGGACGGTAGTATCTGGAAACACCATATATTTT.

A few counts support this clonotype. J is TRBJ1-5 and V is TRBV28, with D possibly being TRBD1 (5 bases). Deletions cut 5 bases from V and 5 bases from J, with 13 bases between. CDR1 is MDHEN, CDR2 SYDVKM, per germline. There are 14 residues in the CDR3. The chain's CDR3 is CASSLTADYQPQHF. In nucleotides, the CDR3 is TGTGCCAGCAGTCTGACAGCCGATTATCAGCCCCAGCATTTT.

Points on this clonotype: A junction boundary mismatches the germline segment, possibly from a read error. The V gene is TRBV7-9, the J gene TRBJ1-3; 9 positions agree with TRBD1. CDR3 size: 15 residues. CDR1 and CDR2 from the germline V gene are SEHNR and FQNEAQ (reference sequence). CDR3 in amino acids: CASSSTGGPGNAIYF. DNA for the CDR3: TGTGCCAGCAGCTCCACAGGGGGCCCTGGAAACGCCATATATTTT.

This clonotype was observed at least ten times. The chain uses TRBV5-1 and TRBJ1-1; a weak D match, TRBD1 (5 bases). Looked up from germline, CDR1 is SGHRS and CDR2 is YFSETQ. Trimming left V 2 bases short and J 0 bases short, with 14 bases between. The CDR3 extends over 16 amino acids. The CDR3 nucleotides are TGCGCCAGCAGCTTCGTCCGACAGAGGGTGAACACTGAAGCTTTCTTT. Translation: CASSFVRQRVNTEAFF.

This clonotype came up many times. The rearrangement joins TRBV14 to TRBJ2-7; D gene uncertain. V was pared by 1 base and J by 5 bases, with 3 bases between. The germline CDR1 and CDR2 sequences are SGHDN and FVKESK. The CDR3 length is 11 residues. CDR3 sequence reads: CASSQAHEQYF. The CDR3 DNA reads as TGTGCCAGCAGCCAAGCCCACGAGCAGTACTTC.

In this sample, this clonotype turned up many times. This chain joins TRBV2 and TRBJ2-5; 8 positions match TRBD1. The CDR3 extends over 15 amino acids. The germline V gene has CDR1 SNHLY and CDR2 FYNNEI. The V and J ends lost 6 bases and 0 bases, in that order; junction bases with no gene match: 6. CDR3 nucleotide sequence: TGTGCCAGCAGAGGACAGGGTCTTTACCAAGAGACCCAGTACTTC. Residues: CASRGQGLYQETQYF.

This clonotype was picked up many times. J is TRBJ1-2 and V is TRBV5-1, with D unclear. CDR1 and CDR2 (germline): SGHRS, YFSETQ. The CDR3 loop spans 16 amino acids. Trimming removed 0 bases from V and 8 bases from J, with 20 bases in between. The CDR3 spells CASSLEFSSRVQGYTF. The CDR3 DNA is TGCGCCAGCAGCTTGGAGTTTTCGTCGAGGGTACAGGGCTACACCTTC.

This clonotype was seen repeatedly, ten times or more. The gene calls are TRBV7-9 and TRBJ1-5; no firm D call. The germline V gene encodes CDR1 SEHNR and CDR2 FQNEAQ (reference sequence). The V end was cut by 1 base, the J end by 6 bases, with 7 bases between. The CDR3 has 13 amino acids. CDR3 region: CASSLGEGQPQHF. CDR3 coding DNA: TGTGCCAGCAGCTTAGGGGAGGGTCAGCCCCAGCATTTT.

This clonotype was seen ten or more times. The rearrangement joins TRBV29-1 to TRBJ2-5, with D maybe TRBD1 (5 bases). V was shortened by 7 bases and J by 1 base, with 13 bases between the two germline ends. There are 13 residues in the CDR3. Looked up from germline, CDR1 is SQVTM and CDR2 is ANQGSEA. CDR3 amino acids: CSGKTALQETQYF. CDR3 sequence (DNA): TGCAGCGGAAAGACAGCACTCCAAGAGACCCAGTACTTC.

At least ten counts were recorded for this clonotype. The chain employs TRBV10-3 and TRBJ1-5; no definite D call. This CDR3 has 11 amino acids. Germline CDR1 is ENHRY and CDR2 is SYGVKD. Trimming removed 5 bases from V and 4 bases from J, with 3 bases in between. CDR3 residues: CAISQNQPQHF. The CDR3 DNA reads as TGTGCCATCAGTCAAAATCAGCCCCAGCATTTT.

This chain joins TRBV7-9 and TRBJ2-5; possibly TRBD1 or TRBD2 for D (5 bases each). CDR1 and CDR2 from the germline V gene are SEHNR and FQNEAQ (reference sequence). V lost 3 bases to trimming and J lost 5 bases, with 13 bases between them. The CDR3 consists of 14 residues. Here the CDR3 reads CASSFLLGPETQYF. CDR3 nucleotide sequence: TGTGCCAGCAGCTTCCTATTGGGACCGGAGACCCAGTACTTC.

In its sample, this clonotype was seen many times. V usage is TRBV5-1 and J usage is TRBJ2-3; 7 bases map to TRBD1. The CDR3 has 15 residues. The germline CDR1 and CDR2 sequences are SGHRS and YFSETQ. V lost 4 bases to trimming and J lost 3 bases; unmatched junction nucleotides: 8. The CDR3 DNA reads TGCGCCAGCAGCCTCGGGACAGTTGGGACAGATACGCAGTATTTT. As protein: CASSLGTVGTDTQYF.

This clonotype was seen many times. The chain carries TRBV20-1 and TRBJ2-6; maybe TRBD2 (6 bases). The germline V gene encodes CDR1 DFQATT and CDR2 SNEGSKA (reference sequence). The CDR3 loop spans 18 amino acids. V was cut by 2 bases and J by 0 bases, with 17 bases left in between. DNA of the CDR3: TGCAGTGCTAGATGGCCTTCCGGAGGGGCCTCTGGGGCCAACGTCCTGACTTTC. Protein: CSARWPSGGASGANVLTF.

At least ten counts were recorded for this clonotype. The rearrangement links TRBV5-1 to TRBJ2-2; D remains ambiguous. CDR1 and CDR2 from the germline V gene are SGHRS and YFSETQ. This CDR3 comprises 14 residues. Trimming removed 1 base from V and 1 base from J, with 5 bases in between. The CDR3 sequence: CASSLLRNTGELFF. CDR3 nucleotides: TGCGCCAGCAGCTTGCTACGGAACACCGGGGAGCTGTTTTTT.

Many counts were recorded for this clonotype. This chain joins TRBV13 and TRBJ2-7, with 11 bases fitting TRBD1. Germline V CDR1 and CDR2: PRHDT, FYEKMQ (reference sequence). Trimming at V came to 2 bases and at J to 5 bases, leaving 5 bases not matched to a gene. The CDR3 is made up of 15 amino acids. The CDR3 sequence is CASSLRTGGYNEQYF. For the CDR3, the DNA is TGTGCCAGCAGCTTAAGGACAGGGGGCTACAACGAGCAGTACTTC. The whole variable domain, remainder taken from reference TRBV13 and TRBJ2-7, is AAGVIQSPRHLIKEKRETATLKCYPIPRHDTVYWYQQGPGQDPQFLISFYEKMQSDKGSIPDRFSAQQFSDYHSELNMSSLELGDSALYFCASSLRTGGYNEQYFGPGTRLTVT.

There are many counts of this clonotype. CDR3 coding DNA: TGTGCCACCAGTGATTTTTTCGGACAGGGTGGGACCGGGGAGCTGTTTTTT. It yields the protein CATSDFFGQGGTGELFF. The rearrangement links TRBV24-1 to TRBJ2-2, with 8 bases aligning to TRBD1. This CDR3 has 17 residues. The ends lost 1 base at V and 5 bases at J; junction bases unmatched: 8. Germline V lookup: CDR1 KGHDR, CDR2 SFDVKD.

Only a few counts were recorded for this clonotype. The chain joins TRBV14 to TRBJ2-2; 9 bases match TRBD2. The CDR3 length is 15 residues. Per the germline V gene, CDR1 is SGHDN and CDR2 is FVKESK. After removal of 4 bases from V and 4 bases from J, the junction contained 4 bases not matched to a gene. The CDR3 loop reads CASSPRRGGTGELFF. For the CDR3, the DNA is TGTGCCAGCAGCCCCCGGCGGGGGGGCACCGGGGAGCTGTTTTTT. Combining the CDR3 with reference TRBV14 and TRBJ2-2 gives the whole variable domain EAGVTQFPSHSVIEKGQTVTLRCDPISGHDNLYWYRRVMGKEIKFLLHFVKESKQDESGMPNNRFLAERTGGTYSTLKVQPAELEDSGVYFCASSPRRGGTGELFFGEGSRLTVL.

This clonotype occurred many times. The chain joins TRBV11-3 to TRBJ2-3; D call uncertain. In germline, CDR1 is SGHNT, CDR2 YENEEA. This CDR3 spans 13 amino acids. V was cut by 0 bases and J by 4 bases, with 5 bases left in between. The CDR3 bases are TGTGCCAGCAGCTTAGATCGGCCAGATACGCAGTATTTT. This translates into CASSLDRPDTQYF.

This clonotype came up many times. This rearrangement joins TRBV28 to TRBJ1-1; TRBD1 aligns across 7 bases. CDR1 and CDR2 from the germline V gene are MDHEN and SYDVKM. With 6 bases clipped from V and 4 bases from J, the junction kept 8 bases outside the gene matches. The CDR3 totals 14 residues. The DNA of the CDR3 is TGTGCCAGCAGAAGACAGGGCTCCCCCACTGAAGCTTTCTTT. The encoded protein is CASRRQGSPTEAFF.

Only a few counts were recorded for this clonotype. This may be a read error: a much more frequent sequence differs by one nucleotide. J is TRBJ1-1 and V is TRBV24-1; the match to TRBD1 covers 7 bases. The germline V gene encodes CDR1 KGHDR and CDR2 SFDVKD. This CDR3 has 14 amino acids. The ends lost 9 bases at V and 6 bases at J; junction bases unmatched: 12. The CDR3 DNA follows: TGTGCCACCCCGGGACCAGGGGGTTATCCTGAAGCTTTCTTT. Protein: CATPGPGGYPEAFF.

A word on this clonotype: One end of the junction does not line up with germline, which may come from a read error. V usage is TRBV5-1 and J usage is TRBJ1-1; D not certain. The CDR3 loop spans 15 amino acids. Germline-derived CDR1 and CDR2 are SGHRS and YFSETQ. CDR3 sequence (DNA): TGTGCCAGCAGCGTGATCAGGCAGATGAACACTGAAGCTTTCTTT. The encoded protein is CASSVIRQMNTEAFF. Looking up the rest from reference TRBV5-1 and TRBJ1-1 gives the full variable domain: KAGVTQTPRYLIKTRGQQVTLSCSPISGHRSVSWYQQTPGQGLQFLFEYFSETQRNKGNFPGRFSGRQFSNSRSEMNVSTLELGDSALYLCASSVIRQMNTEAFFGQGTRLTVV.

Notes on this clonotype: A read error may explain this, as a much larger clone is one base away. The V gene is TRBV28, the J gene TRBJ1-1, with D uncertain. The V and J ends lost 5 bases and 7 bases respectively, with 17 bases between them. This CDR3 contains 14 residues. The germline CDR1 and CDR2 sequences are MDHEN and SYDVKM. CDR3 in DNA: TGTGCCAGCAGTAAGGTGGTAGGTACTGTTGAAGCTTTCTTT. Residues: CASSKVVGTVEAFF.

Notes on this clonotype: A read error is possible here, since a much larger clone lies one base away. The chain combines TRBV10-3 with TRBJ1-1; D unresolved. CDR3 length: 15 amino acids. Trimming left V 0 bases short and J 2 bases short, with 10 bases between. Germline CDR1 reads ENHRY; CDR2 reads SYGVKD. CDR3 DNA: TGTGCCATCAGTGAGTCGAGGGCAGTTAACACTGAAGCTTTCTTT. This sequence encodes CAISESRAVNTEAFF.

This clonotype was seen repeatedly, ten times or more. The V call is TRBV7-9, the J call TRBJ2-1, with D perhaps matching TRBD2 (6 bases). From germline, CDR1 is SEHNR and CDR2 FQNEAQ (reference sequence). Trimming left V 0 bases short and J 7 bases short, with 16 bases between. The CDR3 totals 16 residues. The CDR3 region is CASSLALTGVWNEQFF. The DNA for the CDR3 is TGTGCCAGCAGCTTAGCGCTGACGGGAGTGTGGAATGAGCAGTTCTTC.

This clonotype has a count of ten or more. The chain uses TRBV20-1 and TRBJ2-1; no firm D call. Germline loops: CDR1 DFQATT, CDR2 SNEGSKA (reference sequence). Trimming pared 3 bases from V and 10 bases from J, leaving 10 bases between. The CDR3 consists of 11 residues. CDR3 in amino acids: CSASPAPEQFF. In DNA, the CDR3 is TGCAGTGCTAGTCCAGCCCCCGAGCAGTTCTTC.

This clonotype was seen repeatedly, ten times or more. The gene calls are TRBV9 and TRBJ2-3; TRBD1 might be the D (5 bases). V lost 4 bases to trimming and J lost 3 bases, with 9 bases between them. The CDR3 covers 13 residues. Per germline, CDR1 SGDLS and CDR2 YYNGEE. CDR3 in DNA: TGTGCCAGCAGCCCCAGGGAAACAGATACGCAGTATTTT. Its protein is CASSPRETDTQYF.

In its sample, this clonotype ranks as medium-sized (0.01 to 0.1%). The rearrangement joins TRBV5-4 to TRBJ2-1, with D unresolved. Germline CDR1 SGHNT, CDR2 YYREEE (reference sequence). This CDR3 is 12 amino acids long. V gave up 3 bases and J gave up 8 bases, with 9 bases separating them. CDR3 loop: CASSWANDEQFF. The CDR3 DNA reads TGTGCCAGCAGCTGGGCCAACGATGAGCAGTTCTTC.

Many counts were recorded for this clonotype. V is TRBV3-1 and J is TRBJ2-5; perhaps TRBD2 as D (6 bases). The V end lost 1 base, the J end lost 5 bases, and 11 bases lay between the germline ends. Per germline, CDR1 LGHDT and CDR2 YNNKEL (reference sequence). The CDR3 loop spans 14 amino acids. CDR3 sequence (DNA): TGTGCCAGCAGCCAAGTGGAGGGCCAGGAGACCCAGTACTTC. Translating gives CASSQVEGQETQYF.